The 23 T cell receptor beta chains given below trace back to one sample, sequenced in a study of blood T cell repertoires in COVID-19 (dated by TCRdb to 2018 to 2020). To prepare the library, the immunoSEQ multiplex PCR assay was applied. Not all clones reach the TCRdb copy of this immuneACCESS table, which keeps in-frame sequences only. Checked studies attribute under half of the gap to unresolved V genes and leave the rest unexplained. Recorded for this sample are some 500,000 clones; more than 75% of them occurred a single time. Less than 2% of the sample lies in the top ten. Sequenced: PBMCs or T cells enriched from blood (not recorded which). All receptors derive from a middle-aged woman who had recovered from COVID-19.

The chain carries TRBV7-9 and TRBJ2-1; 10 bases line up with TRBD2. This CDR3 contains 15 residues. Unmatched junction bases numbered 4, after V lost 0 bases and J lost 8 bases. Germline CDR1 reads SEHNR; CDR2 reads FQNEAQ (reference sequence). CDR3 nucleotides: TGTGCCAGCAGCTTAGCGAGCGGGAGGGCCGATGAGCAGTTCTTC. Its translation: CASSLASGRADEQFF.

CDR3 bases: TGTGCCAGCAGCCCAAGATCAGGAGGCACTGAAGCTTTCTTT. Protein product: CASSPRSGGTEAFF. The V call is TRBV7-2, the J call TRBJ1-1; D is unclear. Germline CDR1 is SGHTA and CDR2 is FQGNSA. Trimming left V 5 bases short and J 4 bases short, with 14 bases between. The CDR3 extends over 14 amino acids.

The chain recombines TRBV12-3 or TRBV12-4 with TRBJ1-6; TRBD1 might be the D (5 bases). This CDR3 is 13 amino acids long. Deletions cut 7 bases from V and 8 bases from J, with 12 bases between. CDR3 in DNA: TGTGCCAGCATTGCAGGGATCTATTCACCCCTCCACTTT. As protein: CASIAGIYSPLHF.

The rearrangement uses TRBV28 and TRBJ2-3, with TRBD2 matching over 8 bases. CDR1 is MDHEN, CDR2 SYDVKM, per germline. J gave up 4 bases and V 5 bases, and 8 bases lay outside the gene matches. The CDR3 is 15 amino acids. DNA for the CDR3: TGTGCCAGCAGTGACCCGGGACTAGGGGCAGATACGCAGTATTTT. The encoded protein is CASSDPGLGADTQYF.

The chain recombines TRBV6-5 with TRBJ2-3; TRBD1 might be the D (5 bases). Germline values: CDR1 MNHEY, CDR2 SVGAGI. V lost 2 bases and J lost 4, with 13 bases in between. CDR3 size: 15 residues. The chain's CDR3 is CASSYTAGKADTQYF. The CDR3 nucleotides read TGTGCCAGCAGTTACACAGCAGGGAAGGCAGATACGCAGTATTTT.

CDR3 in amino acids: CASSQDYGREVNEQFF. CDR3 nucleotide sequence: TGCGCCAGCAGCCAAGATTATGGTAGGGAGGTAAATGAGCAGTTCTTC. The J gene is TRBJ2-1, the V gene TRBV4-1; D might be TRBD2 (6 bases). Germline CDR1 is MGHRA and CDR2 is YSYEKL. Deletions cut 0 bases from V and 7 bases from J, with 16 bases between. This CDR3 is built from 16 residues.

The DNA for the CDR3 is TGTGCCAGTAGTGGCGGACAGGGGGCGACGGATACGCAGTATTTT. The encoded protein is CASSGGQGATDTQYF. The chain combines TRBV19 with TRBJ2-3; 11 bases line up with TRBD1. CDR3 size: 15 residues. CDR1 is LNHDA and CDR2 is SQIVND in the germline V gene (reference sequence). V was clipped by 5 bases and J by 6 bases; unmatched bases: 7.

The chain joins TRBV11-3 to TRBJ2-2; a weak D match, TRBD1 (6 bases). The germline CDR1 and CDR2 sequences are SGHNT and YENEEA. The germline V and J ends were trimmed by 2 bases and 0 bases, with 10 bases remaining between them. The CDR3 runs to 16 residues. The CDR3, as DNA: TGTGCCAGCAGCTTATCTGGACAGACGAACACCGGGGAGCTGTTTTTT. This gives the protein CASSLSGQTNTGELFF.

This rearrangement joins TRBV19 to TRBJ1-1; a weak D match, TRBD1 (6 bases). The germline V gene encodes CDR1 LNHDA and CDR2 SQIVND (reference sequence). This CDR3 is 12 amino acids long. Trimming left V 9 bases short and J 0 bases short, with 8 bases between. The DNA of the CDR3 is TGTGCCAGCAGGGGAATGAACACTGAAGCTTTCTTT. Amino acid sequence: CASRGMNTEAFF.

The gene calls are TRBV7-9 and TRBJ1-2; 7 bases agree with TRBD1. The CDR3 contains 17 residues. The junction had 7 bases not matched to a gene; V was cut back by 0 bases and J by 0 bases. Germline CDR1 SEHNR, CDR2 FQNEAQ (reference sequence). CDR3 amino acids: CASSLASGTATNYGYTF. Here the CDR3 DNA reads TGTGCCAGCAGCTTAGCATCTGGGACAGCAACTAACTATGGCTACACCTTC.

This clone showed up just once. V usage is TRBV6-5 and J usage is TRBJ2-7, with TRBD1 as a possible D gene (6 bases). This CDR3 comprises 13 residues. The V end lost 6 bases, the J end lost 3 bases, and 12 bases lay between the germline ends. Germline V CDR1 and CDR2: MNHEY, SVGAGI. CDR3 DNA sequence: TGTGCCAGCAGGAGGGACAATCGCTACGAGCAGTACTTC. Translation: CASRRDNRYEQYF.

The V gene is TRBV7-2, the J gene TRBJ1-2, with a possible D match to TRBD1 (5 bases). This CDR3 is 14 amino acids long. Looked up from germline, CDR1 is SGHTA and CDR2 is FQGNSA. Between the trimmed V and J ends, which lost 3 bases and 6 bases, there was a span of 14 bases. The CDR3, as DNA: TGTGCCAGCAGCTTCCGGGGAGGGGAAGATGGCTACACCTTC. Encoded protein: CASSFRGGEDGYTF. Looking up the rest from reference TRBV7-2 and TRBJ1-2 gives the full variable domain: GAGVSQSPSNKVTEKGKDVELRCDPISGHTALYWYRQSLGQGLEFLIYFQGNSAPDKSGLPSDRFSAERTGGSVSTLTIQRTQQEDSAVYLCASSFRGGEDGYTFGSGTRLTVV.

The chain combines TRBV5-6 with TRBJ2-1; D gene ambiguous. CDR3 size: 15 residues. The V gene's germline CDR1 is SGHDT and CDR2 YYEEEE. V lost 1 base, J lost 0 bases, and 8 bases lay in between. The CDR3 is CASSLHRSSYNEQFF. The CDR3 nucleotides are TGTGCCAGCAGCTTGCACCGGAGCTCCTACAATGAGCAGTTCTTC.

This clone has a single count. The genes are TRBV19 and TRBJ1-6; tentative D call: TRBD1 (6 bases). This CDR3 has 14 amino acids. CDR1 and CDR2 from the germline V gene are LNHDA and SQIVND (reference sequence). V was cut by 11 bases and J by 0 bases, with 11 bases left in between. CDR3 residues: CAAQGSSYNSPLHF. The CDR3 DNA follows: TGTGCCGCACAGGGAAGCTCCTATAATTCACCCCTCCACTTT.

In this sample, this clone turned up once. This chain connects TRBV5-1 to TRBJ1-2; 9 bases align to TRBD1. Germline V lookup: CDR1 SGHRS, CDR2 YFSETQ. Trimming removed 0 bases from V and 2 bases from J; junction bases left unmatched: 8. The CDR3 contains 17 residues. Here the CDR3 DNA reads TGCGCCAGCAGCTTGGGGCGTCGAGACAGGGGGAACTATGGCTACACCTTC. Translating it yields CASSLGRRDRGNYGYTF.

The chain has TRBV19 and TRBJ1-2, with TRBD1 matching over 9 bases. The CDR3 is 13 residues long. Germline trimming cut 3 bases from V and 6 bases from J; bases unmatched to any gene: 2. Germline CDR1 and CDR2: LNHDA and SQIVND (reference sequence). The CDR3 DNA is TGTGCCAGTAGTATGGGACAGGGAGATGGCTACACCTTC. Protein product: CASSMGQGDGYTF.

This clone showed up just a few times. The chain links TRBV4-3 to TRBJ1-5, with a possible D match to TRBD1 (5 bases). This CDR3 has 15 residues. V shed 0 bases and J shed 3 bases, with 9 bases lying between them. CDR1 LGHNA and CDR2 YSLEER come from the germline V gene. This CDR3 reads CASSQDPGDNQPQHF. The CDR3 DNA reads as TGCGCCAGCAGCCAAGATCCGGGGGACAATCAGCCCCAGCATTTT.

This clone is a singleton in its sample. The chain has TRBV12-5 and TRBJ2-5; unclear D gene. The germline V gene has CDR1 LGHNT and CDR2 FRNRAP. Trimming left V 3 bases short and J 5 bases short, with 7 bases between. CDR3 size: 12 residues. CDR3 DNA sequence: TGTGCTAGTGGTTTAGACTGGGAGACCCAGTACTTC. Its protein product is CASGLDWETQYF.

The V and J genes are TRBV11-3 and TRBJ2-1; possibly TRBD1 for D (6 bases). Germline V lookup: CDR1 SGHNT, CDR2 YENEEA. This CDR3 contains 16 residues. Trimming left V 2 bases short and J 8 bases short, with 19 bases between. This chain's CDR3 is CASSLKNPDSRDEQFF. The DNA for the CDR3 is TGTGCCAGCAGCTTAAAAAACCCGGACAGCCGGGATGAGCAGTTCTTC.

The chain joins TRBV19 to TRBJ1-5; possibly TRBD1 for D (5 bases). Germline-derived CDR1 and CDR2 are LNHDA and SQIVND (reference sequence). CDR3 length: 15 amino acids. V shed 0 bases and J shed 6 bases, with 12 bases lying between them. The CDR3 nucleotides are TGTGCCAGTAGTATAGATCTGGGGGGTTTTCAGCCCCAGCATTTT. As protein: CASSIDLGGFQPQHF. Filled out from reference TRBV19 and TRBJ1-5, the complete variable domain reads DGGITQSPKYLFRKEGQNVTLSCEQNLNHDAMYWYRQDPGQGLRLIYYSQIVNDFQKGDIAEGYSVSREKKESFPLTVTSAQKNPTAFYLCASSIDLGGFQPQHFGDGTRLSIL.

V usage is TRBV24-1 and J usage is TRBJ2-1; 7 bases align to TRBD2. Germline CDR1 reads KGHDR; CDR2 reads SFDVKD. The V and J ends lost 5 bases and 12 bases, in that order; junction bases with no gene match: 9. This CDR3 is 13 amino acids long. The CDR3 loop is CATSGASGMRQFF. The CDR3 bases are TGTGCCACCAGTGGGGCTAGCGGCATGCGGCAGTTCTTC.

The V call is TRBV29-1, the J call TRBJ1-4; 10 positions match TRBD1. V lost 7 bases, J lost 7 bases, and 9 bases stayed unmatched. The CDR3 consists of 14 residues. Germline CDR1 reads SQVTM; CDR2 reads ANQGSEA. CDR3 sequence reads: CSAGPGQGLEKLFF. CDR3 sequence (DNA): TGCAGCGCCGGCCCGGGACAGGGGCTTGAAAAACTGTTTTTT. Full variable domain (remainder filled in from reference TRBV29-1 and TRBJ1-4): SAVISQKPSRDICQRGTSLTIQCQVDSQVTMMFWYRQQPGQSLTLIATANQGSEATYESGFVIDKFPISRPNLTFSTLTVSNMSPEDSSIYLCSAGPGQGLEKLFFGSGTQLSVL.

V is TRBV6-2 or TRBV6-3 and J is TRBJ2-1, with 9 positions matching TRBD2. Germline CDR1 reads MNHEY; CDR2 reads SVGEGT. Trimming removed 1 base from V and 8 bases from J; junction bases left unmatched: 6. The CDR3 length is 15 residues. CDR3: CASSYLGLASDEQFF. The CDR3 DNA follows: TGTGCCAGCAGTTACTTGGGACTAGCTTCCGATGAGCAGTTCTTC.